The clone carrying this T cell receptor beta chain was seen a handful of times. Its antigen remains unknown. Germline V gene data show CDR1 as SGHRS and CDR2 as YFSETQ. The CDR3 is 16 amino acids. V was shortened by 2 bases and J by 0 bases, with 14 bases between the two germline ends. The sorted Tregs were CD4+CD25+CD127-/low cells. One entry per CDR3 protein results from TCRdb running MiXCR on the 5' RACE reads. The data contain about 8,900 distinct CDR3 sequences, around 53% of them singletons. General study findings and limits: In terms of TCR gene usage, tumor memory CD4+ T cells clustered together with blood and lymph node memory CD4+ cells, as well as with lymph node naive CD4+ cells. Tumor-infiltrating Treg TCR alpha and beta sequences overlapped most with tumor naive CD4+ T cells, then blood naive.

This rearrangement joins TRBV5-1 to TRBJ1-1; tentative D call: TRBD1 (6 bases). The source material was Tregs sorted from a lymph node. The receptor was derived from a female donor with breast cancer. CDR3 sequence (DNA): TGCGCCAGCAGCTTATTTTCGGGGGGGCTGAACACTGAAGCTTTCTTT. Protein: CASSLFSGGLNTEAFF.